This TCR beta chain was profiled in a study of beta chain features in type 1 diabetes. Germline V gene sequence: CDR1 MDHEN, CDR2 SYDVKM. Trimming removed 9 bases from V and 5 bases from J; junction bases left unmatched: 5. The CDR3 is 12 residues long. Cells sorted by CD45RO/CCR7/CD25/CD127/CD95/CD27 comprised CD4+ naive, central memory, regulatory and stem cell-like memory cells. Expressed TCRB transcripts got sequenced, as all isolated RNA was reverse transcribed. Naive, central memory and regulatory T cell samples came to a mean of around 3.5 million reads. Using immunoSEQ multiplex PCR, the repertoire was profiled, and TCRdb retains in-frame clones only, with some absent. The table has hundreds of thousands of clones, around 12% seen once. This clone was seen more than once but under ten times. Its matching antigen is unknown. Broader study findings: These data did not resolve whether HLA type affects TCRB rearrangement.

This TCR was recovered from a man younger than 35 in good health. The V and J genes are TRBV28 and TRBJ2-5; 8 bases are shared with TRBD1. The specimen sequenced was naive CD4+ T cells from blood. The CDR3 is CASRQGRETQYF. Written as DNA, the CDR3 is TGTGCCAGTCGACAGGGGCGTGAGACCCAGTACTTC.